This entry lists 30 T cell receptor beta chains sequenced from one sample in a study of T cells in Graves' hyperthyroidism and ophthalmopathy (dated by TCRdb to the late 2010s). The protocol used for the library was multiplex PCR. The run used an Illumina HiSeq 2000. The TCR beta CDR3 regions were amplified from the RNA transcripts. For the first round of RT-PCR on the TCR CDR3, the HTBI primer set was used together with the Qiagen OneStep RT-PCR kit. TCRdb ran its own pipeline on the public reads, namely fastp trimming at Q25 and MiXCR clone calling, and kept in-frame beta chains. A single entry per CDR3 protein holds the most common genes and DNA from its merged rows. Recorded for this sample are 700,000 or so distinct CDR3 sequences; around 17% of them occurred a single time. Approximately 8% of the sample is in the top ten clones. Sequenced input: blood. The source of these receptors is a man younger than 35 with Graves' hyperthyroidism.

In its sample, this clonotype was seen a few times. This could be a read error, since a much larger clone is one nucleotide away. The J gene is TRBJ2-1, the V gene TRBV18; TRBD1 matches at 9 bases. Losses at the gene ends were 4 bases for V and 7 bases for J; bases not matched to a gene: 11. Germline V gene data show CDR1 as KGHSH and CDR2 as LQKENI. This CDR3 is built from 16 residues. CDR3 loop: CASSLTGTGRMNEQFF. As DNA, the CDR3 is TGTGCCAGCTCACTAACCGGGACAGGGAGGATGAATGAGCAGTTCTTC.

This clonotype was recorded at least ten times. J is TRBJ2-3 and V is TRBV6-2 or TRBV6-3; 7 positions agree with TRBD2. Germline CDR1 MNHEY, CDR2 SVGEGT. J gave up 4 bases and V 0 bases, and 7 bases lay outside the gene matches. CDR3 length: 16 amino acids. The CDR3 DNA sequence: TGTGCCAGCAGTTACTCTCCGGGGGGTTTACCAGATACGCAGTATTTT. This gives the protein CASSYSPGGLPDTQYF.

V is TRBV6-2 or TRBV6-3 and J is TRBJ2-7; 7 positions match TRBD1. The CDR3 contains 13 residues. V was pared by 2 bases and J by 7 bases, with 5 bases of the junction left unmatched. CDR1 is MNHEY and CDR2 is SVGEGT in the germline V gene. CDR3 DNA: TGTGCCAGCAGTTACCAGAGGGGGCGAGAGCAGTACTTC. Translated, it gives CASSYQRGREQYF.

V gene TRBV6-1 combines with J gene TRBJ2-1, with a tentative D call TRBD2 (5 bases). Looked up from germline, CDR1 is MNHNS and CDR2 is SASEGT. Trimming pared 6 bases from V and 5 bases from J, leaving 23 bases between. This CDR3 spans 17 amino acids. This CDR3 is CASSKIPTSLYNNEQFF. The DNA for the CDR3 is TGTGCCAGCAGCAAAATTCCTACTAGTCTCTACAACAATGAGCAGTTCTTC.

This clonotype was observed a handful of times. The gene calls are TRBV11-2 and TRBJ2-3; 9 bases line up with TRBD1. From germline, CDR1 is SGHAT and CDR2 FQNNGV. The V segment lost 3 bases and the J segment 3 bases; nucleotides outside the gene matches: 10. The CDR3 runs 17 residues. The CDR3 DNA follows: TGTGCCAGCAGCTTTACCGGGACAGGGAGTCCTACAGATACGCAGTATTTT. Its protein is CASSFTGTGSPTDTQYF.

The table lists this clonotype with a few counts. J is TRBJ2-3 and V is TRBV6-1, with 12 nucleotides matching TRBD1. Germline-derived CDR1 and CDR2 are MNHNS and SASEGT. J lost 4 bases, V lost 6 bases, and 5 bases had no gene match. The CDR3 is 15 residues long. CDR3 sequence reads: CASRGQGAPSDTQYF. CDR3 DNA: TGTGCCAGCAGGGGACAGGGGGCGCCGTCAGATACGCAGTATTTT.

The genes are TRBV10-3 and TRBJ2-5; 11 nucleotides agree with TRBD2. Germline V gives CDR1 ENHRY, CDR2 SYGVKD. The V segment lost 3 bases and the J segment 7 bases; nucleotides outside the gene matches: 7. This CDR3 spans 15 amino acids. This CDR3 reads CAISDEASGRRTQYF. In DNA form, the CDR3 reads TGTGCCATCAGTGATGAGGCTAGCGGGAGGCGGACCCAGTACTTC.

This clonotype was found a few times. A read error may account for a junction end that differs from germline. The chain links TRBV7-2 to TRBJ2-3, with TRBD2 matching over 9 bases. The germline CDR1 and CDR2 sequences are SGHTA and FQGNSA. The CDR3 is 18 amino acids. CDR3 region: CACSWDPGSGRKTDTQYF. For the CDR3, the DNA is TGTGCCTGCAGCTGGGACCCGGGTAGCGGGAGAAAAACAGATACGCAGTATTTT.

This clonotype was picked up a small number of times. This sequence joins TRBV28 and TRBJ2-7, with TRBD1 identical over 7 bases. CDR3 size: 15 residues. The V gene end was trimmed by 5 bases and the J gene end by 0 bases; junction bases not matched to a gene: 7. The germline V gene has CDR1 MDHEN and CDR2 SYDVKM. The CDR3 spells CASSLTGTNSYEQYF. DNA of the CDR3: TGTGCCAGCAGTCTGACAGGGACAAACTCCTACGAGCAGTACTTC.

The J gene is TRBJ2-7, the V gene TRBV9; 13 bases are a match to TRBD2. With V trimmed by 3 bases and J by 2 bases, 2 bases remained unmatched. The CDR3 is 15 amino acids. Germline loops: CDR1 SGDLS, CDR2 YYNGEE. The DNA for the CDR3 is TGTGCCAGCAGCGAGACTAGCGGGAGGACCTACGAGCAGTACTTC. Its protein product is CASSETSGRTYEQYF.

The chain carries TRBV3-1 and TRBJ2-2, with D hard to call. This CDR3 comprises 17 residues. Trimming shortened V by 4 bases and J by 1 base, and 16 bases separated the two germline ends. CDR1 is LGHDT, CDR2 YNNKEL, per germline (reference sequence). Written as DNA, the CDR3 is TGTGCCAGCAGCCCCCTCTCCGGACGGTGGAACACCGGGGAGCTGTTTTTT. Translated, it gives CASSPLSGRWNTGELFF. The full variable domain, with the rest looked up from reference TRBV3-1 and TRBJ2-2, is DTAVSQTPKYLVTQMGNDKSIKCEQNLGHDTMYWYKQDSKKFLKIMFSYNNKELIINETVPNRFSPKSPDKAHLNLHINSLELGDSAVYFCASSPLSGRWNTGELFFGEGSRLTVL.

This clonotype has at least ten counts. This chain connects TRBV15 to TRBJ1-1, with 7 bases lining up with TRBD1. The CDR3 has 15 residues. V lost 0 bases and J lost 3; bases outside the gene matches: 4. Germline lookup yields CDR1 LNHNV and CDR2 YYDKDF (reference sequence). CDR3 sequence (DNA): TGTGCCACCAGCAGAGAAGGACAGGACTACACTGAAGCTTTCTTT. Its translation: CATSREGQDYTEAFF.

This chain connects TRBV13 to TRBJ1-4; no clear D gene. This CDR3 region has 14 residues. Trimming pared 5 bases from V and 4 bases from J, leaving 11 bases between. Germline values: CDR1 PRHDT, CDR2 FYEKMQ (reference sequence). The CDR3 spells CASSGQRSNEKLFF. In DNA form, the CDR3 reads TGTGCCAGCAGCGGGCAGAGAAGTAATGAAAAACTGTTTTTT.

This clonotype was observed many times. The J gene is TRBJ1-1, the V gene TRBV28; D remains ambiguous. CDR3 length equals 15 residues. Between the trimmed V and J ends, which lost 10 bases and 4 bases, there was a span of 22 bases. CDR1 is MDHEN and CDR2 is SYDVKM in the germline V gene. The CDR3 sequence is CATAAVRPQATEAFF. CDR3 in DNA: TGTGCCACCGCTGCCGTCAGGCCTCAAGCCACTGAAGCTTTCTTT.

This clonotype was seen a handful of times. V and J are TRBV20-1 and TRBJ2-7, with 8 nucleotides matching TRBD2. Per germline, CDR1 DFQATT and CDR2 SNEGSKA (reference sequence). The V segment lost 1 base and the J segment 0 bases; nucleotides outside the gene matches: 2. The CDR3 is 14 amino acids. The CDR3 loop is CSARASGSSYEQYF. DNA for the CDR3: TGCAGTGCTAGAGCGAGCGGGAGCTCCTACGAGCAGTACTTC.

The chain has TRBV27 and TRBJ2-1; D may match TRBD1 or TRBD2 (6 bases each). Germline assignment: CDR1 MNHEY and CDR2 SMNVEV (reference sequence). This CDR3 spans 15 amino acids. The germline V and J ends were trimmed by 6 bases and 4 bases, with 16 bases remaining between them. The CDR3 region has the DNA TGTGCCAGCAGCCCCCATGGGGGGCTTTACAATGAGCAGTTCTTC. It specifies CASSPHGGLYNEQFF.

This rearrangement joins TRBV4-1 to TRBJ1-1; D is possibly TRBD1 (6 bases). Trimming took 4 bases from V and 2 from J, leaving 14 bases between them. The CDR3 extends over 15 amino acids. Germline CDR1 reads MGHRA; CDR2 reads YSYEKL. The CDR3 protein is CASSRKTGSNTEAFF. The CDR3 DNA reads TGCGCCAGCAGCCGGAAAACAGGGAGTAACACTGAAGCTTTCTTT.

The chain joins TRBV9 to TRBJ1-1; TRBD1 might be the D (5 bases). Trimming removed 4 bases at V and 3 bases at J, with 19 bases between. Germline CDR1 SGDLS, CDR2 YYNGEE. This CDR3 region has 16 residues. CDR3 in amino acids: CASSPQGSMQDTEAFF. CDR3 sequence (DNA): TGTGCCAGCAGCCCCCAGGGATCGATGCAGGACACTGAAGCTTTCTTT.

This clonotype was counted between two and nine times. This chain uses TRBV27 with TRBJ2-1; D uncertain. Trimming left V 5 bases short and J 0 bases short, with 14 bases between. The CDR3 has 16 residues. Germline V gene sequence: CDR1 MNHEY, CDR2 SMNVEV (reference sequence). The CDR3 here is CASSLSDSSSYNEQFF. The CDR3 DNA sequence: TGTGCCAGCAGTCTCTCTGACTCGAGCTCCTACAATGAGCAGTTCTTC.

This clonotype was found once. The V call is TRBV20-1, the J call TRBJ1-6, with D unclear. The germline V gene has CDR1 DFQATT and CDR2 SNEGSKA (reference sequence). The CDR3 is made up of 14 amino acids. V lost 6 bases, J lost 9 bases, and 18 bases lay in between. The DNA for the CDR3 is TGCAGTGCAGAGGACCCCGGGAGGAGTTCACCCCTCCACTTT. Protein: CSAEDPGRSSPLHF.

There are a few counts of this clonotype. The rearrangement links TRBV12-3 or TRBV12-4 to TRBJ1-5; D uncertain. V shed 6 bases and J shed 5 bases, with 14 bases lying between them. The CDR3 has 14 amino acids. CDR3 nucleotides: TGTGCCAGCAGCCCCGGACGGAAGTATCAGCCCCAGCATTTT. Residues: CASSPGRKYQPQHF.

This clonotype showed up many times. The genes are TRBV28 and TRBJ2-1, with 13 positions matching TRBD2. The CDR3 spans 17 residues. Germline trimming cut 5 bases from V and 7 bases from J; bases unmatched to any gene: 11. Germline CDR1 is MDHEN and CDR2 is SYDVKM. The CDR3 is CASSPPPGTSGVNEQFF. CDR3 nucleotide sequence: TGTGCCAGCAGTCCCCCCCCCGGGACTAGCGGGGTGAATGAGCAGTTCTTC.

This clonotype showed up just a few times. Here the CDR3 reads CASSQDRLAKETQYF. The DNA of the CDR3 is TGCGCCAGCAGCCAAGATCGGCTAGCGAAAGAGACCCAGTACTTC. This chain joins TRBV4-1 and TRBJ2-5, with D maybe TRBD2 (6 bases). Germline-derived CDR1 and CDR2 are MGHRA and YSYEKL. V gave up 0 bases and J gave up 3 bases, with 11 bases separating them. This CDR3 region has 15 residues.

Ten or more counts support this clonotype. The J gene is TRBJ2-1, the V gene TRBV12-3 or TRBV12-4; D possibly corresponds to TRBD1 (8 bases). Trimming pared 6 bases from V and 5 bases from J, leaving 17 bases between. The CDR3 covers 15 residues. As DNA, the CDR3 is TGTGCCAGCAGCCGATGGACAGGGAGGGACAATGAGCAGTTCTTC. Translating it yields CASSRWTGRDNEQFF.

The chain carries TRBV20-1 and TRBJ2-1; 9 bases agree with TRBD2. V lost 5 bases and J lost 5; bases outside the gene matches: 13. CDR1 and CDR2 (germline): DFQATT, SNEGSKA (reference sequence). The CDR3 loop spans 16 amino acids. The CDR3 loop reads CSAASSGTSPDNEQFF. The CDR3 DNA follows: TGCAGTGCTGCTTCCTCCGGGACTAGCCCTGACAATGAGCAGTTCTTC.

The CDR3 reads CASSLRTGGQYTGELFF. The CDR3 DNA reads as TGCGCCAGCAGCCTCAGGACAGGGGGCCAATACACCGGGGAGCTGTTTTTT. The V gene is TRBV4-3, the J gene TRBJ2-2, with 11 bases aligning to TRBD1. Germline V gene lookup returns CDR1 LGHNA and CDR2 YSLEER. The V gene end was trimmed by 4 bases and the J gene end by 3 bases; junction bases not matched to a gene: 7. The CDR3 consists of 17 residues.

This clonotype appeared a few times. CDR3 region: CASSLGPASGGSYEQYF. The CDR3 DNA sequence: TGTGCCAGCAGCTTAGGCCCGGCTAGCGGGGGCTCCTACGAGCAGTACTTC. The J gene is TRBJ2-7, the V gene TRBV7-9; 10 nucleotides match TRBD2. Germline CDR1 and CDR2: SEHNR and FQNEAQ (reference sequence). The CDR3 covers 17 residues. V was pared by 1 base and J by 0 bases, with 6 bases of the junction left unmatched. Variable domain in full (rest from reference TRBV7-9 and TRBJ2-7): DTGVSQNPRHKITKRGQNVTFRCDPISEHNRLYWYRQTLGQGPEFLTYFQNEAQLEKSRLLSDRFSAERPKGSFSTLEIQRTEQGDSAMYLCASSLGPASGGSYEQYFGPGTRLTVT.

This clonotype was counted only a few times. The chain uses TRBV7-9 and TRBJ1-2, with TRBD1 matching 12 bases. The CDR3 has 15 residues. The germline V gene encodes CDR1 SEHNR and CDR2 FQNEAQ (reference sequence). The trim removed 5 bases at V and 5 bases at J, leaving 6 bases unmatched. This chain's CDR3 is CASSPGTGGAYGYTF. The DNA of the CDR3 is TGTGCCAGCAGCCCGGGGACAGGGGGCGCTTATGGCTACACCTTC.

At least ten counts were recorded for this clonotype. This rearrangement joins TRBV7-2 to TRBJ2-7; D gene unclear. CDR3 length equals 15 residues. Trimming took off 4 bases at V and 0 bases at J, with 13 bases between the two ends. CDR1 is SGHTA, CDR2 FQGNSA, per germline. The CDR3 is CASSSLDSVSYEQYF. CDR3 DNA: TGTGCCAGCAGCTCCTTAGACTCCGTCTCCTACGAGCAGTACTTC.

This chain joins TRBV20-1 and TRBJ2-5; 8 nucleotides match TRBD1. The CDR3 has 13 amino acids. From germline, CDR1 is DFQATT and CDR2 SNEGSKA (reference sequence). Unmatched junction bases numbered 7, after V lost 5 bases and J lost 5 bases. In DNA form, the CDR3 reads TGCAGTGCTCCGACAGGGGTGAGGGAGACCCAGTACTTC. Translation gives CSAPTGVRETQYF.